These 16 T cell receptor beta chains originate from one sample sequenced in a study of regulatory T cells in long-lasting Graves disease. Building of the TCR beta libraries involved iRepertoire HTBI primers and Arm-PCR of CDR3 regions. TCRdb used MiXCR to reprocess the multiplex PCR reads, holding one entry per CDR3 protein. The top ten clones hold about 11% of a sample with 200,000 to 250,000 distinct CDR3 sequences, roughly 19% of them seen once. Time point in this sample: newly diagnosed GD, antithyroid drugs for less than 3 months. Scientists built the TCR library using RNA that was extracted from PBMCs. The sample also formed part of further work on T cells in Graves' hyperthyroidism and ophthalmopathy.

Specimen: peripheral blood mononuclear cells (PBMCs), collected at new diagnosis, from a patient treated with antithyroid drugs. The receptors come from a woman aged 25 to 39 with Graves disease.

The rearrangement uses TRBV2 and TRBJ1-1; D remains ambiguous. Per the germline V gene, CDR1 is SNHLY and CDR2 is FYNNEI. The CDR3 loop spans 14 amino acids. Trimming pared 3 bases from V and 1 base from J, leaving 9 bases between. This chain's CDR3 is CASSDHRRNTEAFF. Written as DNA, the CDR3 is TGTGCCAGCAGTGATCACAGACGGAACACTGAAGCTTTCTTT.

This clonotype has at least ten counts. The chain combines TRBV20-1 with TRBJ1-1, with 8 bases identical to TRBD1. There are 15 residues in the CDR3. CDR1 is DFQATT, CDR2 SNEGSKA, per germline (reference sequence). J lost 3 bases, V lost 2 bases, and 8 bases had no gene match. The CDR3 DNA is TGCAGTGCTAGACCGTGGACAGGGAGGGACACTGAAGCTTTCTTT. This translates into CSARPWTGRDTEAFF.

This clonotype was recorded at least ten times. The chain carries TRBV28 and TRBJ1-4; 7 nucleotides align to TRBD1. CDR3 size: 16 residues. After removal of 3 bases from V and 2 bases from J, the junction contained 6 bases not matched to a gene. CDR1 is MDHEN, CDR2 SYDVKM, per germline. CDR3 nucleotides: TGTGCCAGCAGTTTGTACGACAGGGCTACTAATGAAAAACTGTTTTTT. Translating it yields CASSLYDRATNEKLFF.

The J gene is TRBJ1-6, the V gene TRBV6-2 or TRBV6-3, with D tentatively TRBD1 (5 bases). Germline V gene lookup returns CDR1 MNHEY and CDR2 SVGEGT. V was trimmed by 2 bases and J by 7 bases, leaving 12 bases between them. CDR3 size: 15 residues. The CDR3 DNA is TGTGCCAGCAGTTACAATTGGCAGGGAAATTCACCCCTCCACTTT. Amino acid sequence: CASSYNWQGNSPLHF.

The rearrangement uses TRBV7-9 and TRBJ2-5, with 14 bases aligning to TRBD2. The CDR3 has 16 amino acids. With V trimmed by 4 bases and J by 4 bases, 5 bases remained unmatched. Germline V lookup: CDR1 SEHNR, CDR2 FQNEAQ (reference sequence). CDR3 in DNA: TGTGCCAGCAGCTGGGGACTAGCGGGAGACGGAGAGACCCAGTACTTC. Residues: CASSWGLAGDGETQYF.

This clonotype was detected many times. V gene TRBV29-1 combines with J gene TRBJ1-1; TRBD1 matches at 9 bases. The CDR3 is 13 residues long. V was clipped by 7 bases and J by 4 bases; unmatched bases: 7. CDR1 is SQVTM and CDR2 is ANQGSEA in the germline V gene. The CDR3 nucleotides are TGCAGCGGGGGGACAGGGCTGGGCACTGAAGCTTTCTTT. Translating gives CSGGTGLGTEAFF.

The CDR3 nucleotides are TGTGCCAGCAGATTAGCCGGGACAGGGGGTCAGCCCCAGCATTTT. Translation: CASRLAGTGGQPQHF. This sequence joins TRBV27 and TRBJ1-5; 11 bases are shared with TRBD1. The V gene end was trimmed by 6 bases and the J gene end by 6 bases; junction bases not matched to a gene: 7. This CDR3 is 15 amino acids long. Germline V gene sequence: CDR1 MNHEY, CDR2 SMNVEV (reference sequence).

This clonotype was observed many times. This chain links TRBV6-1 with TRBJ1-1; D remains ambiguous. V was trimmed by 2 bases and J by 4 bases, leaving 11 bases between them. CDR3 length: 14 residues. Germline V gene sequence: CDR1 MNHNS, CDR2 SASEGT. The CDR3 here is CASSERVLVTEAFF. Here the CDR3 DNA reads TGTGCCAGCAGTGAAAGGGTTTTGGTCACTGAAGCTTTCTTT.

Comments on this clonotype: A far larger clone is just one base off, so this is likely a read error. The V call is TRBV7-9, the J call TRBJ2-5; the match to TRBD1 covers 9 bases. Germline V CDR1 and CDR2: SEHNR, FQNEAQ (reference sequence). This CDR3 is built from 18 residues. In DNA form, the CDR3 reads TGTGCCGGCAGCTCTCTCGACAGGGGGATAGTGGTTCGAGAGACCCAGTACTTC. It codes for CAGSSLDRGIVVRETQYF.

V and J are TRBV28 and TRBJ2-1; 12 bases are a match to TRBD2. This CDR3 has 17 residues. J lost 4 bases, V lost 4 bases, and 8 bases had no gene match. Germline V CDR1 and CDR2: MDHEN, SYDVKM. The CDR3: CASSSPLLAGGYNEQFF. The CDR3 DNA reads TGTGCCAGCAGTTCCCCCTTACTAGCGGGAGGATACAATGAGCAGTTCTTC.

This clonotype occurred a few times. The chain joins TRBV6-1 to TRBJ1-1, with a tentative D call TRBD1 (5 bases). Trimming shortened V by 9 bases and J by 3 bases, and 14 bases separated the two germline ends. This CDR3 spans 13 amino acids. The germline CDR1 and CDR2 sequences are MNHNS and SASEGT. The CDR3 spells CASSGGIYTEAFF. CDR3 DNA sequence: TGTGCCAGTTCGGGGGGTATTTACACTGAAGCTTTCTTT.

This clonotype was found many times. The CDR3 protein is CASSSGTSESYEQYF. CDR3 in DNA: TGTGCCAGCAGTTCCGGGACTAGCGAGTCCTACGAGCAGTACTTC. This chain joins TRBV6-2 or TRBV6-3 and TRBJ2-7, with 10 bases fitting TRBD2. Trimming at V came to 4 bases and at J to 1 base, leaving 4 bases not matched to a gene. Germline CDR1 MNHEY, CDR2 SVGEGT. CDR3 length: 15 residues.

This clonotype was recorded many times. The gene calls are TRBV5-8 and TRBJ1-2; D is ambiguous. The germline V and J ends were trimmed by 3 bases and 4 bases, with 13 bases remaining between them. The CDR3 has 14 residues. From germline, CDR1 is SGHTS and CDR2 YDEGEE. Here the CDR3 reads CASSSGWSTYGYTF. In DNA form, the CDR3 reads TGTGCCAGCAGCTCGGGTTGGAGTACCTATGGCTACACCTTC.

The genes are TRBV13 and TRBJ2-1; tentatively, D is TRBD1 or TRBD2 (5 bases each). Between the trimmed V and J ends, which lost 2 bases and 4 bases, there was a span of 15 bases. This CDR3 region has 16 residues. The V gene's germline CDR1 is PRHDT and CDR2 FYEKMQ (reference sequence). This CDR3 is CASSLRAVGGYNEQFF. The DNA of the CDR3 is TGTGCCAGCAGCTTACGGGCGGTTGGGGGATACAATGAGCAGTTCTTC.

Points on this clonotype: A clone one base away is much larger, so this may be a read error. The CDR3 protein is CASIERQMNTEVFF. The CDR3, as DNA: TGTGCCAGCATCGAGCGACAGATGAACACTGAAGTTTTCTTT. The chain combines TRBV6-1 with TRBJ1-1; TRBD1 is a possible D gene (5 bases). The CDR3 totals 14 residues. Germline CDR1 reads MNHNS; CDR2 reads SASEGT.

This clonotype was seen many times. The chain recombines TRBV7-9 with TRBJ2-3; 14 bases map to TRBD2. CDR1 and CDR2 (germline): SEHNR, FQNEAQ (reference sequence). The J segment lost 5 bases and the V segment lost 5 bases, leaving 6 bases of the junction unmatched. CDR3 length: 16 amino acids. The CDR3 nucleotides read TGTGCCAGCAGCCAGGGACTAGCGGGAGCAGTAGATACGCAGTATTTT. Translated, it gives CASSQGLAGAVDTQYF. Full variable domain (outside the CDR3, taken from reference TRBV7-9 and TRBJ2-3): DTGVSQNPRHKITKRGQNVTFRCDPISEHNRLYWYRQTLGQGPEFLTYFQNEAQLEKSRLLSDRFSAERPKGSFSTLEIQRTEQGDSAMYLCASSQGLAGAVDTQYFGPGTRLTVL.